A single sample is the source of the 16 T cell receptor beta chains below, sequenced in a study. TCRdb fed the RT-PCR reads into MiXCR, producing one record per CDR3 protein. Among around 700,000 distinct CDR3 sequences listed, approximately 15% were seen once. Sequencing input: memory CD4+ T cells from blood. All receptors derive from a female donor in good health, serving as a healthy control.

This clonotype was found many times. V is TRBV7-2 and J is TRBJ2-1, with a tentative D call TRBD2 (5 bases). Germline assignment: CDR1 SGHTA and CDR2 FQGNSA. CDR3 length: 13 residues. The ends were cut back, 6 bases at V and 3 bases at J, with 9 bases in the middle. This chain's CDR3 is CASSEGLYNEQFF. The DNA for the CDR3 is TGTGCCAGCAGTGAGGGTCTCTACAATGAGCAGTTCTTC. The full variable domain, with the rest looked up from reference TRBV7-2 and TRBJ2-1, is GAGVSQSPSNKVTEKGKDVELRCDPISGHTALYWYRQSLGQGLEFLIYFQGNSAPDKSGLPSDRFSAERTGGSVSTLTIQRTQQEDSAVYLCASSEGLYNEQFFGPGTRLTVL.

This clonotype has a count of ten or more. The rearrangement uses TRBV3-1 and TRBJ2-1; D is tentatively TRBD1 or TRBD2 (5 bases each). CDR3 length equals 12 residues. Trimming pared 2 bases from V and 9 bases from J, leaving 8 bases between. The germline V gene encodes CDR1 LGHDT and CDR2 YNNKEL (reference sequence). The CDR3 sequence is CASSQRGGEQFF. The CDR3 DNA follows: TGTGCCAGCAGCCAACGTGGGGGTGAGCAGTTCTTC.

The gene calls are TRBV10-3 and TRBJ2-2; perhaps D is TRBD1 or TRBD2 (5 bases each). The CDR3 consists of 14 residues. V was pared by 11 bases and J by 0 bases, with 13 bases between. The germline CDR1 and CDR2 sequences are ENHRY and SYGVKD. CDR3 in DNA: TGTGCCCACGACCGGGACCCGAACACCGGGGAGCTGTTTTTT. Translating gives CAHDRDPNTGELFF.

The V gene is TRBV24-1, the J gene TRBJ2-7; 10 bases map to TRBD1. After removal of 4 bases from V and 7 bases from J, the junction contained 9 bases not matched to a gene. CDR3 length equals 15 residues. CDR1 KGHDR and CDR2 SFDVKD come from the germline V gene. The CDR3 protein is CATSDPGTGAGEQYF. The DNA of the CDR3 is TGTGCCACCAGTGACCCCGGGACAGGGGCCGGGGAGCAGTACTTC.

At least ten counts were recorded for this clonotype. The chain is built from TRBV7-2 and TRBJ1-5; D gene ambiguous. Germline V lookup: CDR1 SGHTA, CDR2 FQGNSA. Trimming took 5 bases from V and 6 from J, leaving 14 bases between them. The CDR3 is made up of 14 amino acids. CDR3 DNA: TGTGCCAGCAGCAACGTCGAGGGCTTTCAGCCCCAGCATTTT. This sequence encodes CASSNVEGFQPQHF.

The chain joins TRBV4-3 to TRBJ2-5; TRBD2 matches at 11 bases. This CDR3 has 16 residues. With 4 bases clipped from V and 5 bases from J, the junction kept 9 bases outside the gene matches. CDR1 is LGHNA, CDR2 YSLEER, per germline. This CDR3 reads CASSRSLAGGRETQYF. Here the CDR3 DNA reads TGCGCCAGCAGCCGTTCCCTAGCGGGGGGCCGGGAGACCCAGTACTTC.

The rearrangement uses TRBV4-3 and TRBJ2-7; 15 bases agree with TRBD2. V shed 4 bases and J 0 bases; nucleotides not matched to a gene: 22. The CDR3 totals 23 residues. Germline V gives CDR1 LGHNA, CDR2 YSLEER. In DNA, the CDR3 is TGCGCCAGCAGCCCCCCCTGGCGGATGACCAGGGGACTAGCGGGAGGCTTCTCCTACGAGCAGTACTTC. This codes for CASSPPWRMTRGLAGGFSYEQYF.

A few counts support this clonotype. The rearrangement joins TRBV20-1 to TRBJ2-2, with TRBD2 identical over 8 bases. CDR3 size: 16 residues. CDR1 is DFQATT and CDR2 is SNEGSKA in the germline V gene (reference sequence). V lost 6 bases and J lost 0; bases outside the gene matches: 9. This CDR3 is CSARTSSLANTGELFF. CDR3 nucleotide sequence: TGCAGTGCCCGGACTAGCAGTCTCGCGAACACCGGGGAGCTGTTTTTT.

The gene calls are TRBV18 and TRBJ2-1; a possible D gene is TRBD2 (7 bases). V lost 5 bases to trimming and J lost 0 bases, with 14 bases between them. Germline V gene data show CDR1 as KGHSH and CDR2 as LQKENI. The CDR3 is made up of 16 amino acids. The CDR3 bases are TGTGCCAGCTCAATGGGGGGGCAGAGCTCCTACAATGAGCAGTTCTTC. This codes for CASSMGGQSSYNEQFF. The whole variable domain, remainder taken from reference TRBV18 and TRBJ2-1, is NAGVMQNPRHLVRRRGQEARLRCSPMKGHSHVYWYRQLPEEGLKFMVYLQKENIIDESGMPKERFSAEFPKEGPSILRIQQVVRGDSAAYFCASSMGGQSSYNEQFFGPGTRLTVL.

The J gene is TRBJ2-5, the V gene TRBV7-2, with D uncertain. V gave up 2 bases and J gave up 3 bases, with 10 bases separating them. The CDR3 runs to 14 residues. Germline assignment: CDR1 SGHTA and CDR2 FQGNSA. The CDR3 loop is CASSLRTEKETQYF. The CDR3, as DNA: TGTGCCAGCAGCTTAAGAACGGAGAAAGAGACCCAGTACTTC.

This clonotype was counted many times. The chain recombines TRBV7-2 with TRBJ1-6; unclear D gene. The V end lost 1 base, the J end lost 7 bases, and 11 bases lay between the germline ends. The length of the CDR3 is 15 residues. Germline assignment: CDR1 SGHTA and CDR2 FQGNSA. The DNA for the CDR3 is TGTGCCAGCAGCTTAGTAAGGGATGGGAATTCACCCCTCCACTTT. This translates into CASSLVRDGNSPLHF.

V is TRBV20-1 and J is TRBJ1-6; no reliable D call. This CDR3 has 14 amino acids. Germline V CDR1 and CDR2: DFQATT, SNEGSKA (reference sequence). V lost 3 bases and J 8 bases, leaving 14 bases between the germline ends. The CDR3 DNA is TGCAGTGCTAGGGTTTGGGAAGTAGATTCACCCCTCCACTTT. Its protein is CSARVWEVDSPLHF.

This clonotype has only a few counts. This chain connects TRBV4-1 to TRBJ2-1; D ambiguous. The ends were cut back, 0 bases at V and 7 bases at J, with 10 bases in the middle. CDR3 size: 14 residues. Per germline, CDR1 MGHRA and CDR2 YSYEKL. The CDR3 region has the DNA TGCGCCAGCAGCCAAGACCCCTCCCGGAATGAGCAGTTCTTC. This codes for CASSQDPSRNEQFF.

This clonotype was observed many times. The chain carries TRBV7-2 and TRBJ2-7; D gene ambiguous. V was clipped by 5 bases and J by 6 bases, with 14 bases between them. This CDR3 has 13 amino acids. Germline V gives CDR1 SGHTA, CDR2 FQGNSA. CDR3 in DNA: TGTGCCAGCAGCCCTCCCTCGGTGAGCGAGCAGTACTTC. Translated: CASSPPSVSEQYF.

This clonotype was observed many times. This sequence joins TRBV6-1 and TRBJ1-3, with D tentatively TRBD1 (5 bases). The CDR3 totals 16 residues. The V end lost 4 bases, the J end lost 0 bases, and 13 bases lay between the germline ends. CDR1 MNHNS and CDR2 SASEGT come from the germline V gene. In DNA form, the CDR3 reads TGTGCCAGCAGTGCCGGGACCTCAAACTCTGGAAACACCATATATTTT. This codes for CASSAGTSNSGNTIYF.

The table lists this clonotype with many counts. The chain recombines TRBV7-2 with TRBJ2-3, with 10 nucleotides matching TRBD2. In germline, CDR1 is SGHTA, CDR2 FQGNSA. The CDR3 consists of 16 residues. The ends lost 1 base at V and 10 bases at J; junction bases unmatched: 11. The CDR3 loop reads CASSLGGAGGPPAQYF. CDR3 DNA sequence: TGTGCCAGCAGCTTAGGAGGAGCGGGAGGGCCTCCGGCGCAGTATTTT.